The clone carrying this TCR beta chain came up many times. Its antigen remains unidentified. Ophthalmopathy patients showed a Clinical Activity Score of at least 3, NOSPECS grade of at least 4 and duration under 3 months. The source of the PBMCs was over 8.5 ml of fresh peripheral blood. The V end lost 0 bases, the J end lost 3 bases, and 8 bases lay between the germline ends. Germline loops: CDR1 MNHEY, CDR2 SVGAGI. The CDR3 has 14 amino acids. The data were obtained in a study of T cells in Graves' hyperthyroidism and ophthalmopathy. Amplification yielded TCR beta CDR3 regions, with RNA transcripts as the source. The TCR CDR3 was amplified in a first-round RT-PCR using the HTBI primer set. TCRdb itself ran the multiplex PCR reads through MiXCR, one entry per CDR3 protein. The top ten hold around 4.5% of the sample, which has 600,000 to 700,000 distinct CDR3 sequences, approximately 14% seen once. Study-wide findings and caveats: In the blood, most expanded thyroid clonotypes above 0.001 appeared as well.

Sequencing used blood. The V call is TRBV6-5, the J call TRBJ1-2; unclear D gene. The TCR sequence derives from a woman aged 40 to 50 with Graves' ophthalmopathy. CDR3 sequence: CASSYSSKDYGYTF. The CDR3 DNA reads as TGTGCCAGCAGTTACTCTTCCAAAGACTATGGCTACACCTTC.